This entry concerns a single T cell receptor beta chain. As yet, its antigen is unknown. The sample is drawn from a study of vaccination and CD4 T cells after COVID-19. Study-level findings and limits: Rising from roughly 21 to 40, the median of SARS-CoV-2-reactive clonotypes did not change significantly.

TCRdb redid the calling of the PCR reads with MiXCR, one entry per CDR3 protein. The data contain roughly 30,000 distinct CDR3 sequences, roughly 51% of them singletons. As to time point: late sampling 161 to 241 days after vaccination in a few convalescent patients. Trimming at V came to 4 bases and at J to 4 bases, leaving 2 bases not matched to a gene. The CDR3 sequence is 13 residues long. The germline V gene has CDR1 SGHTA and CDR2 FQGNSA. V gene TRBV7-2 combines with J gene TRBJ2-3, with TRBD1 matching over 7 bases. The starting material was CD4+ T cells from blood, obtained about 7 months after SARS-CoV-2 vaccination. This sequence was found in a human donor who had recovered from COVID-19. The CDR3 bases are TGTGCCAGCAGCTCAGGACAGGCAGATACGCAGTATTTT. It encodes CASSSGQADTQYF.